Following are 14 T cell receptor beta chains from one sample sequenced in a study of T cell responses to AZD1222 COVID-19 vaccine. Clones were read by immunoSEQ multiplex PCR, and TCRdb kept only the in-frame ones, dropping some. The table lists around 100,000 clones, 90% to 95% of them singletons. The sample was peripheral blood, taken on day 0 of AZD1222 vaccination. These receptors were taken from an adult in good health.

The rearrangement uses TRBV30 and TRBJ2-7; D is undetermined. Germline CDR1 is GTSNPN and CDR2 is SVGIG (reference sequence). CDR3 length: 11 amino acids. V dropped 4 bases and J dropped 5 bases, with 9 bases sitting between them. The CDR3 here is CAWTLHDEQYF. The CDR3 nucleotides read TGTGCCTGGACCTTACACGACGAGCAGTACTTC.

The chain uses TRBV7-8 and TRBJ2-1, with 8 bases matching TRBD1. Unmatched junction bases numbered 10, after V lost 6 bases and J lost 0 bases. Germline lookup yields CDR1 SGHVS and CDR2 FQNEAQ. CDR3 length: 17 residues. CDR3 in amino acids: CASSPGWGTGSYNEQFF. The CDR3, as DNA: TGTGCCAGCAGTCCAGGGTGGGGGACAGGCTCCTACAATGAGCAGTTCTTC.

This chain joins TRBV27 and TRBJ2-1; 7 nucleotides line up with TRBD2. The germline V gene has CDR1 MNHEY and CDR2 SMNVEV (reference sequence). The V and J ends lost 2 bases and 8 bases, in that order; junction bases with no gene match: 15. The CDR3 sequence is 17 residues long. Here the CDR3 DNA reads TGTGCCAGCAGTTTACAGCGAACAGCGGGAAGGTTGGATGAGCAGTTCTTC. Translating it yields CASSLQRTAGRLDEQFF.

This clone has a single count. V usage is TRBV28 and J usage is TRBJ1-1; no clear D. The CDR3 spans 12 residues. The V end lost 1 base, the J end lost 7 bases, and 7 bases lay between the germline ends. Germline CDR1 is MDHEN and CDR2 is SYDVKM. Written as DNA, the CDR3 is TGTGCCAGCAGTTTATCACAGAGTGAAGCTTTCTTT. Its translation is CASSLSQSEAFF.

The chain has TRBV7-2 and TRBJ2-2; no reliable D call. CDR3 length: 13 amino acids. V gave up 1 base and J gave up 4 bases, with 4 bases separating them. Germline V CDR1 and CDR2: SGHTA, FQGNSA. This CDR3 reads CASSLGFTGELFF. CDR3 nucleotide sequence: TGTGCCAGCAGCTTAGGTTTCACCGGGGAGCTGTTTTTT.

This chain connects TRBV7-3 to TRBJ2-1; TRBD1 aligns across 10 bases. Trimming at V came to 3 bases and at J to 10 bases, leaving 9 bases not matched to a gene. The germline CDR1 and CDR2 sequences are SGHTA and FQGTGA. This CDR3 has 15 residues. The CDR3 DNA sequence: TGTGCCAGCAGCTTCCGGGACAGGGGAGATGCGGAGCAGTTCTTC. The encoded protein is CASSFRDRGDAEQFF.

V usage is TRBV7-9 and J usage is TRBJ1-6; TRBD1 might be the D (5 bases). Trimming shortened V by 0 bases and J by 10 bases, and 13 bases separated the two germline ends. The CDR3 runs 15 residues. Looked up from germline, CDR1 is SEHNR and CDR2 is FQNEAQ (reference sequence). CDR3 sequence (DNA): TGTGCCAGCAGCTTAGCCGGCAGGGACGGGTCACCCCTCCACTTT. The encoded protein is CASSLAGRDGSPLHF.

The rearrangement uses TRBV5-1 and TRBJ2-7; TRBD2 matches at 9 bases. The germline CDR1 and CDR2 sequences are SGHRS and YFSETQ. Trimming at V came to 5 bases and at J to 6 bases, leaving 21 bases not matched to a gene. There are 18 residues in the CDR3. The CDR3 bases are TGCGCCAGCAGTCCTCTCGGCGGACTAGCGAGACAAAGCGGCGAGCAGTACTTC. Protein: CASSPLGGLARQSGEQYF.

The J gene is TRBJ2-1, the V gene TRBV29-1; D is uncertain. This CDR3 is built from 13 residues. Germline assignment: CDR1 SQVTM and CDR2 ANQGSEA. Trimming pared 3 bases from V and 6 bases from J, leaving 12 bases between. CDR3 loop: CSVDNWQTNEQFF. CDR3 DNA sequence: TGCAGCGTTGATAATTGGCAGACCAATGAGCAGTTCTTC.

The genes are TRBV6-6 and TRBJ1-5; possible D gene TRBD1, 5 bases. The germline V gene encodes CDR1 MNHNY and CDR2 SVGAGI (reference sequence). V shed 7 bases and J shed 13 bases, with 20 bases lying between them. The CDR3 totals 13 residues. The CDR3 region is CASTDRSLTGQHF. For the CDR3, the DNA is TGTGCCAGCACCGACAGATCCTTGACGGGTCAGCATTTT.

CDR3 amino acids: CASRPPYGVTGELFF. CDR3 in DNA: TGTGCCAGCAGACCCCCCTATGGAGTCACCGGGGAGCTGTTTTTT. The rearrangement uses TRBV27 and TRBJ2-2; unclear D gene. With 6 bases removed from V and 4 bases from J, the gap between germline ends came to 15 bases. The length of the CDR3 is 15 residues. Per germline, CDR1 MNHEY and CDR2 SMNVEV (reference sequence).

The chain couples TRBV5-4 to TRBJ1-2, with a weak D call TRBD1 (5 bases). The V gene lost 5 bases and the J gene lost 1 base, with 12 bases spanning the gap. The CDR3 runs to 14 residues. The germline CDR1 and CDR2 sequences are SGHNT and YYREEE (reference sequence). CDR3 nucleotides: TGTGCCAGCAGTAGGGACGGAGTTAACTATGGCTACACCTTC. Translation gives CASSRDGVNYGYTF.

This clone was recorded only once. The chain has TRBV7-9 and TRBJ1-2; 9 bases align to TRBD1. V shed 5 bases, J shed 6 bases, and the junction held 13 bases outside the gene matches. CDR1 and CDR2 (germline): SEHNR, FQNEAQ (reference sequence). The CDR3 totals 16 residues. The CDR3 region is CASSRLQGAGRDGYTF. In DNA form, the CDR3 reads TGTGCCAGCAGCCGATTACAGGGGGCCGGTAGGGATGGCTACACCTTC. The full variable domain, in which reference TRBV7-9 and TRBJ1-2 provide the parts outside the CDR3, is DTGVSQNPRHKITKRGQNVTFRCDPISEHNRLYWYRQTLGQGPEFLTYFQNEAQLEKSRLLSDRFSAERPKGSFSTLEIQRTEQGDSAMYLCASSRLQGAGRDGYTFGSGTRLTVV.

This CDR3 reads CASSVGGTAQETQYF. In DNA, the CDR3 is TGTGCCAGCAGCGTAGGAGGGACAGCACAAGAGACCCAGTACTTC. The V call is TRBV9, the J call TRBJ2-5, with 7 bases aligning to TRBD1. The germline V gene encodes CDR1 SGDLS and CDR2 YYNGEE. J lost 2 bases, V lost 0 bases, and 4 bases had no gene match. This CDR3 has 15 amino acids.